The next 13 T cell receptor beta chains were all read from a single sample in a study of cytomegalovirus exposure and HLA in healthy donors. Sequenced by immunoSEQ multiplex PCR; TCRdb stores in-frame clones only, minus some. The sample has over 150,000 clones; about 90% are singletons. The sequenced material came from PBMCs. The receptors originated from a woman aged 18-29 years in good health and CMV-seropositive.

Details on this clone: This specimen includes other DNA sequences encoding the same CDR3. The chain links TRBV5-1 to TRBJ2-7; D is unresolved. This CDR3 has 13 amino acids. The ends were cut back, 2 bases at V and 3 bases at J, with 9 bases in the middle. The V gene's germline CDR1 is SGHRS and CDR2 YFSETQ. The CDR3 DNA reads as TGCGCCAGCAGCTTACCAGGCGACTACGAGCAGTACTTC. It codes for CASSLPGDYEQYF.

The V gene is TRBV5-1, the J gene TRBJ1-1; D is unresolved. This CDR3 contains 14 residues. V was cut by 2 bases and J by 0 bases, with 8 bases left in between. From germline, CDR1 is SGHRS and CDR2 YFSETQ. CDR3 protein: CASSLTAMNTEAFF. The CDR3 DNA sequence: TGCGCCAGCAGCTTAACAGCCATGAACACTGAAGCTTTCTTT.

The chain carries TRBV6-5 and TRBJ2-3; a weak D match, TRBD1 (5 bases). The germline V and J ends were trimmed by 6 bases and 4 bases, with 11 bases remaining between them. The germline gives CDR1 MNHEY, CDR2 SVGAGI. The CDR3 is 13 residues long. This CDR3 reads CASSSGSADTQYF. Here the CDR3 DNA reads TGTGCCAGCAGCTCAGGGTCGGCAGATACGCAGTATTTT.

This clone is a singleton in its sample. The gene calls are TRBV7-3 and TRBJ2-1; TRBD2 matches 10 bases. The CDR3 loop spans 22 amino acids. The germline CDR1 and CDR2 sequences are SGHTA and FQGTGA. Trimming cost V 0 bases and J 4 bases; bases outside gene matches: 21. In nucleotides, the CDR3 is TGTGCCAGCAGCTTAACCCGCTGGCGGCCTAGTAGCGGGAGGCGGGGGTACAATGAGCAGTTCTTC. Protein product: CASSLTRWRPSSGRRGYNEQFF.

The chain couples TRBV5-6 to TRBJ2-7, with TRBD2 matching over 8 bases. Losses at the gene ends were 1 base for V and 6 bases for J; bases not matched to a gene: 12. This CDR3 is 16 amino acids long. Germline V lookup: CDR1 SGHDT, CDR2 YYEEEE. CDR3 region: CASSLLRSLAESEQYF. DNA for the CDR3: TGTGCCAGCAGCTTGTTGAGATCACTAGCGGAAAGCGAGCAGTACTTC. Full variable domain (outside the CDR3, taken from reference TRBV5-6 and TRBJ2-7): DAGVTQSPTHLIKTRGQQVTLRCSPKSGHDTVSWYQQALGQGPQFIFQYYEEEERQRGNFPDRFSGHQFPNYSSELNVNALLLGDSALYLCASSLLRSLAESEQYFGPGTRLTVT.

The rearrangement uses TRBV28 and TRBJ1-1; D gene ambiguous. The CDR3 has 11 amino acids. The V end was cut by 2 bases, the J end by 10 bases, with 8 bases between. Germline CDR1 and CDR2: MDHEN and SYDVKM. The CDR3 reads CASSLGRLAFF. Here the CDR3 DNA reads TGTGCCAGCAGTTTAGGCCGATTAGCTTTCTTT.

The gene calls are TRBV6-6 and TRBJ2-1, with D uncertain. The length of the CDR3 is 12 residues. Trimming stripped 5 bases from V and 9 bases from J, with 11 bases between. CDR1 is MNHNY and CDR2 is SVGAGI in the germline V gene (reference sequence). CDR3 protein: CASSPLRSEQFF. The DNA for the CDR3 is TGTGCCAGCAGTCCCCTTAGGAGTGAGCAGTTCTTC.

This clone was seen only once. V gene TRBV6-5 combines with J gene TRBJ2-3; D uncertain. V lost 3 bases and J lost 7, with 14 bases in between. Germline CDR1 and CDR2: MNHEY and SVGAGI. The CDR3 extends over 14 amino acids. CDR3 residues: CASSYSVNMHTQYF. The CDR3 region has the DNA TGTGCCAGCAGTTATTCCGTTAACATGCATACGCAGTATTTT.

The V and J genes are TRBV29-1 and TRBJ2-7; the D gene is possibly TRBD2 (6 bases). The CDR3 has 15 residues. V was trimmed by 5 bases and J by 0 bases, leaving 17 bases between them. Germline CDR1 reads SQVTM; CDR2 reads ANQGSEA. The DNA of the CDR3 is TGCAGCGTTCCTGGGCCCGGGACTCACTCCTACGAGCAGTACTTC. This sequence encodes CSVPGPGTHSYEQYF.

The chain uses TRBV28 and TRBJ1-2, with D possibly being TRBD1 (6 bases). The CDR3 is made up of 13 amino acids. Germline loops: CDR1 MDHEN, CDR2 SYDVKM. Trimming took 3 bases from V and 6 from J, leaving 11 bases between them. CDR3 residues: CASSFPGHNGYTF. The CDR3 DNA is TGTGCCAGCAGTTTTCCGGGACATAATGGCTACACCTTC.

This clone was counted a few times. Other DNA sequences in the same sample also yield this CDR3. CDR3 sequence reads: CAWGQGAGEQYF. CDR3 nucleotide sequence: TGTGCCTGGGGACAGGGGGCCGGAGAGCAGTACTTC. This chain joins TRBV30 and TRBJ2-7; 11 bases are a match to TRBD1. Germline V lookup: CDR1 GTSNPN, CDR2 SVGIG (reference sequence). The V gene end was trimmed by 5 bases and the J gene end by 7 bases; junction bases not matched to a gene: 4. This CDR3 region has 12 residues.

The V and J genes are TRBV28 and TRBJ1-5, with unresolved D. V was trimmed by 6 bases and J by 4 bases, leaving 4 bases between them. Per germline, CDR1 MDHEN and CDR2 SYDVKM. CDR3 length: 11 residues. The CDR3 DNA reads TGTGCCAGCAGGTCTAATCAGCCCCAGCATTTT. Translating gives CASRSNQPQHF.

The table lists this clone with a count of one. The chain is built from TRBV4-1 and TRBJ1-3, with no clear D. The V gene lost 10 bases and the J gene lost 0 bases, with 16 bases spanning the gap. The CDR3 extends over 15 amino acids. The germline CDR1 and CDR2 sequences are MGHRA and YSYEKL. The DNA of the CDR3 is TGCGCCATCTCCGAGCGGCACTCCTCTGGAAACACCATATATTTT. This encodes CAISERHSSGNTIYF.